This paragraph reports one T cell receptor beta chain. Its antigen is not known. Each replicate PCR on the sorted subsets used about 220 ng DNA (around 30,000 T cell genomes). Libraries were prepared by immunoSEQ multiplex PCR; TCRdb keeps only in-frame clonotypes and omits some of them. This repertoire shows roughly 220,000 clones, just over 65% found once; its top ten account for around 10%. The source of the sample is a study of shared clonotypes between healthy human individuals. As for the study in general: Per-donor plates numbered three CD4 naive, three CD4 memory, two CD8 naive and one CD8 memory. Broader study findings: Enrolling few donors narrowed the genetic and exposure-history diversity that was represented. Read depth was anticipated to influence clonotype sharing among donors.

This clonotype originated in a man aged 25 to 45 in good health. The material sequenced was memory CD4+ T cells sorted from blood. Sample subset: CD45RA-negative fraction.

The CDR3 protein is CASMMTPSSYEQYF. In DNA, the CDR3 is TGTGCCAGTATGATGACGCCTAGCTCCTACGAGCAGTACTTC. V and J are TRBV19 and TRBJ2-7; no reliable D call. Deletions cut 7 bases from V and 0 bases from J, with 13 bases between. CDR1 is LNHDA and CDR2 is SQIVND in the germline V gene (reference sequence). The CDR3 is made up of 14 amino acids.